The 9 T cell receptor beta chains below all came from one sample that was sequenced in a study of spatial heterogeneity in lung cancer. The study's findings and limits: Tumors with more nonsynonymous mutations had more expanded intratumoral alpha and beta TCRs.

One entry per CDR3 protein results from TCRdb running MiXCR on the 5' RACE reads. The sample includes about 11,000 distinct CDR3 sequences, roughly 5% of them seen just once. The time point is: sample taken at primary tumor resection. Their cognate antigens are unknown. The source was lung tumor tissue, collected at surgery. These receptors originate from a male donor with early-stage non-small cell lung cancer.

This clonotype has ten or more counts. The CDR3 coding sequence is TGTGCTAGTGCCCCGGGACAGGGGAACTACAATGAGCAGTTCTTC. It codes for CASAPGQGNYNEQFF. V and J are TRBV12-5 and TRBJ2-1; 10 nucleotides align to TRBD1. There are 15 residues in the CDR3. The J segment lost 3 bases and the V segment lost 7 bases, leaving 6 bases of the junction unmatched. Germline lookup yields CDR1 LGHNT and CDR2 FRNRAP.

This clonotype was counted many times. The CDR3 spells CSAPRGMAYNSPLHF. In nucleotides, the CDR3 is TGCAGTGCCCCAAGGGGGATGGCCTATAATTCACCCCTCCACTTT. The V call is TRBV20-1, the J call TRBJ1-6; D is perhaps TRBD1 (6 bases). The V end lost 6 bases, the J end lost 2 bases, and 14 bases lay between the germline ends. CDR1 is DFQATT and CDR2 is SNEGSKA in the germline V gene (reference sequence). This CDR3 is built from 15 residues.

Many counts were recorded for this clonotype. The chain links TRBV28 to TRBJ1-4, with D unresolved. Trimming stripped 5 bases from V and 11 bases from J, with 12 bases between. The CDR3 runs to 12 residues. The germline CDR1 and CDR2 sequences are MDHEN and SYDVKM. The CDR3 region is CASSPGSVKLFF. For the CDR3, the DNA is TGTGCCAGCAGTCCGGGGTCCGTGAAACTGTTTTTT.

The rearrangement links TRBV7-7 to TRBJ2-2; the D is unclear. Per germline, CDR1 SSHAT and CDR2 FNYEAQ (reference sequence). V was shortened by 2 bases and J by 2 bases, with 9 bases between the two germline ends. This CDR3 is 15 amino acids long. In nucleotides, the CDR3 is TGTGCCAGCAGCTTAAGATCCGACAACACCGGGGAGCTGTTTTTT. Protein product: CASSLRSDNTGELFF.

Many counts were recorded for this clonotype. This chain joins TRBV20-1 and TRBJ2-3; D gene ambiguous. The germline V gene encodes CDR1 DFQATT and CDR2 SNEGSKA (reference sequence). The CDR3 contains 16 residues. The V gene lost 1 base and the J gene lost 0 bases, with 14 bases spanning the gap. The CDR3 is CSARVPFGESTDTQYF. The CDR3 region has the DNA TGCAGTGCTAGAGTGCCGTTTGGGGAAAGCACAGATACGCAGTATTTT.

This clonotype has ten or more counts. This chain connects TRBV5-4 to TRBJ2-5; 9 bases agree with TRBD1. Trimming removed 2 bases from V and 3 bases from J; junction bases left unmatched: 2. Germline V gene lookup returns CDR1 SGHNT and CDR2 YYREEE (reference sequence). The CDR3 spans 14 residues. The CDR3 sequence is CASSLQGAKETQYF. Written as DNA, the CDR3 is TGTGCCAGCAGCTTACAGGGGGCAAAAGAGACCCAGTACTTC.

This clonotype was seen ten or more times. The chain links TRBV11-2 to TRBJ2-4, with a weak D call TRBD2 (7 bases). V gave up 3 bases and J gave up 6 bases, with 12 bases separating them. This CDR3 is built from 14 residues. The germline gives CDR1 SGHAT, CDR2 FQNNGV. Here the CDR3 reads CASSLGGAGNIQYF. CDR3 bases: TGTGCCAGCAGCTTGGGGGGGGCTGGAAACATTCAGTACTTC. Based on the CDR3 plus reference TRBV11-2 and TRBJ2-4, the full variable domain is EAGVAQSPRYKIIEKRQSVAFWCNPISGHATLYWYQQILGQGPKLLIQFQNNGVVDDSQLPKDRFSAERLKGVDSTLKIQPAKLEDSAVYLCASSLGGAGNIQYFGAGTRLSVL.

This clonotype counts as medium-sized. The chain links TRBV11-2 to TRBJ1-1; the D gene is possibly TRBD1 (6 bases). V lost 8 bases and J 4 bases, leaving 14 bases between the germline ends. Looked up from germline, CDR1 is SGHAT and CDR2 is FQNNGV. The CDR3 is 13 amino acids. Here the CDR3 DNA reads TGTGCCAGCGGCGCACAGGGCGGCACTGAAGCTTTCTTT. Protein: CASGAQGGTEAFF.

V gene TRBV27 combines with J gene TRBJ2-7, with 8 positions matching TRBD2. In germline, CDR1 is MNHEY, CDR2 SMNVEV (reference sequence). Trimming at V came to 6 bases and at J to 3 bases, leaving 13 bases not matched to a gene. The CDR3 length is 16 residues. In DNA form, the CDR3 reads TGTGCCAGCAGCCTAAACCGGGGACTAGTAGTCTACGAGCAGTACTTC. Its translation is CASSLNRGLVVYEQYF.